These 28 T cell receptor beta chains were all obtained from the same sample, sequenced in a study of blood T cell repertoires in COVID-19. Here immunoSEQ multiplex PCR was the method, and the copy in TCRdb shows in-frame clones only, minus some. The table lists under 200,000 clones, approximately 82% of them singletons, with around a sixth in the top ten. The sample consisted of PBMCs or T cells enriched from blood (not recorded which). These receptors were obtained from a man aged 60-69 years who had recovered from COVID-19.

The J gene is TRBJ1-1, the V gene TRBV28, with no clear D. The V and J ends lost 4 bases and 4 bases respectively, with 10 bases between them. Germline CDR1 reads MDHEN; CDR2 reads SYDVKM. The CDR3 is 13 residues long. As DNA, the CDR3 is TGTGCCAGCAGTTCTCTCGGGGTCACTGAAGCTTTCTTT. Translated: CASSSLGVTEAFF.

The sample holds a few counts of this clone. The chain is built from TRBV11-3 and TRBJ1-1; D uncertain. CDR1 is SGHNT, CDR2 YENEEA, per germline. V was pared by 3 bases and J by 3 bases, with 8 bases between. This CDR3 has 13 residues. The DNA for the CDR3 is TGTGCCAGCAGCTTTGAGGGAGACACTGAAGCTTTCTTT. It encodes CASSFEGDTEAFF.

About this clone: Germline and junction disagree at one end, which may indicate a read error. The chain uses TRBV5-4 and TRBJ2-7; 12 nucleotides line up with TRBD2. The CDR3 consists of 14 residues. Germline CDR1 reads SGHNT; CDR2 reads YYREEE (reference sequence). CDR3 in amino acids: CASSIGTSGPKVAF. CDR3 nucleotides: TGTGCCAGCAGCATTGGGACTAGCGGGCCCAAGGTGGCCTTC.

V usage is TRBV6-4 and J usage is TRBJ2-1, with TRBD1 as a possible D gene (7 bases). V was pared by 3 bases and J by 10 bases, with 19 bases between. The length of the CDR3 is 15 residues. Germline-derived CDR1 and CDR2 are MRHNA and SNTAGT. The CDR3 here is CASSEAGQPFLEQFF. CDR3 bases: TGTGCCAGCAGTGAGGCGGGACAGCCTTTTTTGGAGCAGTTCTTC.

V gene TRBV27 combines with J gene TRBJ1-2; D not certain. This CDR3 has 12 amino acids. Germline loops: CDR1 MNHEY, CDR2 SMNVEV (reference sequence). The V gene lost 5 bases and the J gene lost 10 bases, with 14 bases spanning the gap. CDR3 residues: CASSKTREPYTF. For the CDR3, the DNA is TGTGCCAGCAGTAAGACTAGGGAGCCCTACACCTTC.

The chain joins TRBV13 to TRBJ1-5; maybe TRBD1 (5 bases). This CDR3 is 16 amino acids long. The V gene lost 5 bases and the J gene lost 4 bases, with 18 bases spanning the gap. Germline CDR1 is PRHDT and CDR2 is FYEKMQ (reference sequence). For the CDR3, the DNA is TGTGCCAGCAGCCAAGCGGGGGGGGGAAAAAATCAGCCCCAGCATTTT. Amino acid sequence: CASSQAGGGKNQPQHF.

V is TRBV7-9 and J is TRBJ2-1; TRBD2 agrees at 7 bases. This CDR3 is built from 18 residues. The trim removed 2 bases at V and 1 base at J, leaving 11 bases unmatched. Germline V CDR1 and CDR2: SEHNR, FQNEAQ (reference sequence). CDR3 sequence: CASSLWAGAPLSYNEQFF. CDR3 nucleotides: TGTGCCAGCAGCTTATGGGCGGGAGCCCCCCTTTCCTACAATGAGCAGTTCTTC.

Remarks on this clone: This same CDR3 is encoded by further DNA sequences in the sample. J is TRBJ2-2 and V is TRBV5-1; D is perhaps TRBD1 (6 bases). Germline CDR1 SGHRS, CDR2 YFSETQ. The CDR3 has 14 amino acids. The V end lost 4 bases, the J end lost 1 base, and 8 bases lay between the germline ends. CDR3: CASSTQGNTGELFF. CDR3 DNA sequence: TGCGCCAGCAGCACACAGGGGAACACCGGGGAGCTGTTTTTT.

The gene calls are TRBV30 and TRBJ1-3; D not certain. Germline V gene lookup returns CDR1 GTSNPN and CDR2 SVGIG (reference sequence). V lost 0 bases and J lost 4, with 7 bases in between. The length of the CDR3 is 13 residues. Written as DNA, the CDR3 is TGTGCCTGGAGTGTAACGAGAGGAAACACCATATATTTT. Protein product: CAWSVTRGNTIYF.

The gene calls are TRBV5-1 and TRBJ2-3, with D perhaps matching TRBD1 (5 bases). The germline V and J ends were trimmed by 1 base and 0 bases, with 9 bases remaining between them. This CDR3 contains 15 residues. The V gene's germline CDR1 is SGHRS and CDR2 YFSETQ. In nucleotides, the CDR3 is TGCGCCAGCAGCTTGCAGGGATCTAGCACAGATACGCAGTATTTT. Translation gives CASSLQGSSTDTQYF.

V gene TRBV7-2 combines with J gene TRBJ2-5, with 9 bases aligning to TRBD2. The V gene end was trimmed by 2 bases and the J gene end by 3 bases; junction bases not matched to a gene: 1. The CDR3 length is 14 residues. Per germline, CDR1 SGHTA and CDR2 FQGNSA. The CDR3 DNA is TGTGCCAGCAGCTTAAGCGGGGGGAAAGAGACCCAGTACTTC. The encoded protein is CASSLSGGKETQYF. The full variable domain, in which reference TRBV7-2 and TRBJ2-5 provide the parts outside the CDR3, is GAGVSQSPSNKVTEKGKDVELRCDPISGHTALYWYRQSLGQGLEFLIYFQGNSAPDKSGLPSDRFSAERTGGSVSTLTIQRTQQEDSAVYLCASSLSGGKETQYFGPGTRLLVL.

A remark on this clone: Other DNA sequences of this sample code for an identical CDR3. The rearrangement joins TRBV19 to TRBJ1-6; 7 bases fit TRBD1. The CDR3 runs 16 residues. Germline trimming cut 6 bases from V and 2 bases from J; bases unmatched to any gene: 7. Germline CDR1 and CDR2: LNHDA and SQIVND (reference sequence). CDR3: CASRPQGSTYNSPLHF. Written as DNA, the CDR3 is TGTGCCAGTAGGCCACAGGGGAGCACCTATAATTCACCCCTCCACTTT.

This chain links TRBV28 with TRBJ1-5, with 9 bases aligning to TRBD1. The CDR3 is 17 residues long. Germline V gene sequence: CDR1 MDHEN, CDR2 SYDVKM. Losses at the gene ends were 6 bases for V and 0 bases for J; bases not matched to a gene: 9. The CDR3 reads CASSPNRDRVSNQPQHF. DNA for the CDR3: TGTGCCAGCAGCCCAAACCGGGACAGGGTTAGCAATCAGCCCCAGCATTTT.

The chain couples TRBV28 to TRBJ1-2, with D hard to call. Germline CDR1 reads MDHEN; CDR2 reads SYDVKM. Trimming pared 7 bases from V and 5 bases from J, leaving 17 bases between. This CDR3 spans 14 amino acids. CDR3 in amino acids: CASTRLFPGYGYTF. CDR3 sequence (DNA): TGTGCCAGCACTCGCCTTTTCCCGGGGTATGGCTACACCTTC.

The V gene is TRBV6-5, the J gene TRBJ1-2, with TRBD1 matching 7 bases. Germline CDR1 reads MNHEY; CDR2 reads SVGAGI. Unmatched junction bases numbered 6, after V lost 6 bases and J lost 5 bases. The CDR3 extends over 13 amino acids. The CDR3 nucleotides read TGTGCCAGCAGCCAACAGACAGGGTATGGCTACACCTTC. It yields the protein CASSQQTGYGYTF.

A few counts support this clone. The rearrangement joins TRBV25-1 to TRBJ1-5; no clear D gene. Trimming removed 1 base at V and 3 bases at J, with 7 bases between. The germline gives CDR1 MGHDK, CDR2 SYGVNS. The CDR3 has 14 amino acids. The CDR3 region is CASSESGANQPQHF. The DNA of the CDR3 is TGTGCCAGCAGTGAATCAGGCGCCAATCAGCCCCAGCATTTT.

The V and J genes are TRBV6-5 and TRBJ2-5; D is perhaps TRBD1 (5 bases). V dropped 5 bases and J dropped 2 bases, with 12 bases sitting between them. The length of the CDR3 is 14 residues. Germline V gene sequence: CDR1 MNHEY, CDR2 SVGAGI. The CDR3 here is CASSQGQSQETQYF. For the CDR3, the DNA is TGTGCCAGCAGTCAGGGTCAGTCTCAAGAGACCCAGTACTTC.

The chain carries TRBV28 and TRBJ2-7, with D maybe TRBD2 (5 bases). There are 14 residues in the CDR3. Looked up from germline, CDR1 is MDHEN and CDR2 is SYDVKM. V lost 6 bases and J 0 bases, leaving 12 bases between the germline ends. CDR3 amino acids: CASRPPGSSYEQYF. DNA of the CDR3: TGTGCCAGCAGACCTCCGGGGAGCTCCTACGAGCAGTACTTC.

DNA of the CDR3: TGTGCCAGCAGCAACGGGGGGGAAGATGGAAATGAGCAGTTCTTC. Amino acids: CASSNGGEDGNEQFF. V usage is TRBV7-9 and J usage is TRBJ2-1; 8 bases agree with TRBD2. The J segment lost 7 bases and the V segment lost 5 bases, leaving 10 bases of the junction unmatched. The CDR3 contains 15 residues. In germline, CDR1 is SEHNR, CDR2 FQNEAQ (reference sequence).

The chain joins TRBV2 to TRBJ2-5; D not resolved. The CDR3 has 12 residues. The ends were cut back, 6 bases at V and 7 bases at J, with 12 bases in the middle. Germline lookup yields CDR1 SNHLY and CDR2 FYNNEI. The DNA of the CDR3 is TGTGCCAGCAGGGCCCTAGTTTGGACCCAGTACTTC. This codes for CASRALVWTQYF.

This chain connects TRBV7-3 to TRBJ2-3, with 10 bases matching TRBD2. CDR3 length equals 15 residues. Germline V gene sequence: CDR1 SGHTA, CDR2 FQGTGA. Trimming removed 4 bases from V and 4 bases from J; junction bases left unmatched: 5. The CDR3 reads CASSSAGTSADTQYF. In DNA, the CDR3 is TGTGCCAGCAGCTCAGCCGGGACTAGCGCAGATACGCAGTATTTT.

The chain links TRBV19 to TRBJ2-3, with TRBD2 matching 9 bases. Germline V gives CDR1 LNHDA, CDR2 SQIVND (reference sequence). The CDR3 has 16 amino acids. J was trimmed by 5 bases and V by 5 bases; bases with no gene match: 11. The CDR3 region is CASSSKAGGGVDTQYF. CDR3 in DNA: TGTGCCAGTAGTTCAAAAGCGGGGGGCGGTGTAGATACGCAGTATTTT. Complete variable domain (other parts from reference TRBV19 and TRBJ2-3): DGGITQSPKYLFRKEGQNVTLSCEQNLNHDAMYWYRQDPGQGLRLIYYSQIVNDFQKGDIAEGYSVSREKKESFPLTVTSAQKNPTAFYLCASSSKAGGGVDTQYFGPGTRLTVL.

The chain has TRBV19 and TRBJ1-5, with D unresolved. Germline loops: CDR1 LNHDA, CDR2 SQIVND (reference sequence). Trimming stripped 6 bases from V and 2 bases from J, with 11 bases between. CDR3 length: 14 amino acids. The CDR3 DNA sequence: TGTGCCAGTAGGCCTGCGGGAGGCAATCAGCCCCAGCATTTT. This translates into CASRPAGGNQPQHF.

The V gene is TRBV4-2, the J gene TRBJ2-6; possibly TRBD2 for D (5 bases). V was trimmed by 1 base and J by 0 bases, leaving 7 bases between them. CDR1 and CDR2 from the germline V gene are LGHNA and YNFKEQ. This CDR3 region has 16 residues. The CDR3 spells CASSQGESSGANVLTF. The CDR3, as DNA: TGTGCCAGCAGCCAAGGGGAGAGCTCTGGGGCCAACGTCCTGACTTTC.

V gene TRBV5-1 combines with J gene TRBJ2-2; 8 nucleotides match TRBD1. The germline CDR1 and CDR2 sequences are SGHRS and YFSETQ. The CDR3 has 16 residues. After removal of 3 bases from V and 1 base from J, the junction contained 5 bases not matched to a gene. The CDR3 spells CASSSRGTGNTGELFF. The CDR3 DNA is TGCGCCAGCAGCTCAAGGGGGACAGGGAACACCGGGGAGCTGTTTTTT.

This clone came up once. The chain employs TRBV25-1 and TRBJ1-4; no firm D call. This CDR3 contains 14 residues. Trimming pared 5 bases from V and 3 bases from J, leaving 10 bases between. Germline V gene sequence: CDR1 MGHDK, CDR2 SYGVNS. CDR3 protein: CASSWVGPNEKLFF. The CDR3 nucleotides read TGTGCCAGCAGTTGGGTGGGCCCTAATGAAAAACTGTTTTTT.

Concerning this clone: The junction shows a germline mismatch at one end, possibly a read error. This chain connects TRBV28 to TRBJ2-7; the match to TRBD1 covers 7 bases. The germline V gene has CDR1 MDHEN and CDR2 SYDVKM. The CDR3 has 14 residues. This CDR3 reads CASSLSTGTYVQYF. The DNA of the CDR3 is TGTGCCAGCAGTTTATCGACAGGGACGTACGTGCAGTACTTC.

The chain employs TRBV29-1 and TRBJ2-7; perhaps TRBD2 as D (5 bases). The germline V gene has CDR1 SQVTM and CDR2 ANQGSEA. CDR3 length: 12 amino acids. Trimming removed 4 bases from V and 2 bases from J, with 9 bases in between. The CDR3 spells CSVAGMTYEQYF. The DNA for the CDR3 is TGCAGCGTTGCCGGGATGACCTACGAGCAGTACTTC.